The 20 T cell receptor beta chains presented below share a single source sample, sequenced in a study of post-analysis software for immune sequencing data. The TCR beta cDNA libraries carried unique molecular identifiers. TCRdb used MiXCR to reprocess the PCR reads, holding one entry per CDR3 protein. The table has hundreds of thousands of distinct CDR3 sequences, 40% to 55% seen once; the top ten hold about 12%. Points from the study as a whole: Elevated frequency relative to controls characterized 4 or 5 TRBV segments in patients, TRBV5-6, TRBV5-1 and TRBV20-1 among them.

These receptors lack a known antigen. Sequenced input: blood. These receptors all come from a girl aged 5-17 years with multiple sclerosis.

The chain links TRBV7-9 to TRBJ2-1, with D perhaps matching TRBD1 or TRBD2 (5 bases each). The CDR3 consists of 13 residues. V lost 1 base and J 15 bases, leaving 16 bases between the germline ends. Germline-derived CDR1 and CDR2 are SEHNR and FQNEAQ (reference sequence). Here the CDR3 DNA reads TGTGCCAGCAGCTTAGACGGGCAACTTGGGGGGTTCTTC. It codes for CASSLDGQLGGFF. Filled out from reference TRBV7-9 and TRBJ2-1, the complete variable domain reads DTGVSQNPRHKITKRGQNVTFRCDPISEHNRLYWYRQTLGQGPEFLTYFQNEAQLEKSRLLSDRFSAERPKGSFSTLEIQRTEQGDSAMYLCASSLDGQLGGFFGPGTRLTVL.

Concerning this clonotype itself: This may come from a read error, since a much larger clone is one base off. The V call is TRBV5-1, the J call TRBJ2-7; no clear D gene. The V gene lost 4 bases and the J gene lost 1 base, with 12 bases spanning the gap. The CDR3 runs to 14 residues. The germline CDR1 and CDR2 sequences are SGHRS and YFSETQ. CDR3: CASSPVLESYEQYF. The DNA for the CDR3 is TGCGCCAGCAGCCCAGTGCTGGAATCCTACGAGCAGTACTTC.

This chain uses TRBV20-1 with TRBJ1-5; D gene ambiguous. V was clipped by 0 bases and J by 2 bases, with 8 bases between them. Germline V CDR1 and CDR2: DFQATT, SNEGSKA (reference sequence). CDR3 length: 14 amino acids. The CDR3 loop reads CSARDMPRNQPQHF. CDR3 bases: TGCAGTGCTAGAGATATGCCGCGCAATCAGCCCCAGCATTTT.

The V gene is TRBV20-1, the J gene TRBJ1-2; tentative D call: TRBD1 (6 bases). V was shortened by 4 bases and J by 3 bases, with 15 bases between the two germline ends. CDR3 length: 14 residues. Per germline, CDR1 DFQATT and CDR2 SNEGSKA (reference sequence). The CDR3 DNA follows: TGCAGTGCTATATGGACAGCTCTTGACTATGGCTACACCTTC. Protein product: CSAIWTALDYGYTF.

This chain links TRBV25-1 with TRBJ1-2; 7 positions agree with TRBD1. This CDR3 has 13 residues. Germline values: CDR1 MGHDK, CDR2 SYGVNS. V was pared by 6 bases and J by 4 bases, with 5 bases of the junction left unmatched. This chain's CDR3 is CASSTGTAYGYTF. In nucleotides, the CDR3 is TGTGCCAGCAGCACCGGGACAGCCTATGGCTACACCTTC.

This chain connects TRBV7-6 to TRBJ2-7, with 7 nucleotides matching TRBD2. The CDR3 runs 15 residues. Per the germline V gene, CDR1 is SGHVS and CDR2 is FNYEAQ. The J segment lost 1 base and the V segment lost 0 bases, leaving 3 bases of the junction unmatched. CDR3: CASSLALANSYEQYF. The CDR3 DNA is TGTGCCAGCAGCTTAGCACTAGCGAATTCCTACGAGCAGTACTTC.

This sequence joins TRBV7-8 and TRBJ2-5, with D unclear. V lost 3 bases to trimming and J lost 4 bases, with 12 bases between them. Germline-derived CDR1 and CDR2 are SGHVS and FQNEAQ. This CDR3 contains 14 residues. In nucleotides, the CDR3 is TGTGCCAGCAGCTTCCCGGCTAGTCGAGAGACCCAGTACTTC. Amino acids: CASSFPASRETQYF.

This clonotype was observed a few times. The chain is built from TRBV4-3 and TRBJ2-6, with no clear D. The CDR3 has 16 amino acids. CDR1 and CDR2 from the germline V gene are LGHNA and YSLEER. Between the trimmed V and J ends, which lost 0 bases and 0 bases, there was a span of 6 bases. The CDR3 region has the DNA TGCGCCAGCAGCCAAGATATTAGCTCTGGGGCCAACGTCCTGACTTTC. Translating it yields CASSQDISSGANVLTF.

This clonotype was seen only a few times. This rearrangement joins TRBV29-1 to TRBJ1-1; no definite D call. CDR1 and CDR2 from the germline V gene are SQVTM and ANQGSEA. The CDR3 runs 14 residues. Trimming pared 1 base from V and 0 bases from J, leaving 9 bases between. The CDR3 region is CSVEVAGMNTEAFF. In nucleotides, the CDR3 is TGCAGCGTTGAAGTCGCGGGGATGAACACTGAAGCTTTCTTT. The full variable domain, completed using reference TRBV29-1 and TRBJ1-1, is SAVISQKPSRDICQRGTSLTIQCQVDSQVTMMFWYRQQPGQSLTLIATANQGSEATYESGFVIDKFPISRPNLTFSTLTVSNMSPEDSSIYLCSVEVAGMNTEAFFGQGTRLTVV.

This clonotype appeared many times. CDR3 sequence (DNA): TGTGCCAGCAGTTTAGACCCTAGCGGGAGGACGACAGATACGCAGTATTTT. It yields the protein CASSLDPSGRTTDTQYF. The chain combines TRBV28 with TRBJ2-3; 11 nucleotides line up with TRBD2. The CDR3 runs to 17 residues. CDR1 is MDHEN, CDR2 SYDVKM, per germline. V trimming: 2 bases; J trimming: 3 bases; junction bases outside the gene matches: 7.

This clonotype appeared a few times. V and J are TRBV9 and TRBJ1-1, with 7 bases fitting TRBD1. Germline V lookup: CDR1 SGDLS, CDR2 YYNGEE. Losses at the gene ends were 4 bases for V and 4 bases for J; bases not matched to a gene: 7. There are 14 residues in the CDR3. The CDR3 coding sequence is TGTGCCAGCAGCCCACAGGGGACTTCCACTGAAGCTTTCTTT. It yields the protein CASSPQGTSTEAFF.

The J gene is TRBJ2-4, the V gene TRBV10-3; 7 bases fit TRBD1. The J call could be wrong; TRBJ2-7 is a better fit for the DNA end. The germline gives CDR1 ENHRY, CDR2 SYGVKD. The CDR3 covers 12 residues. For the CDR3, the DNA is TGTGCCATCAGTCCGACAGGGAACGAGCAGTACTTC. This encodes CAISPTGNEQYF.

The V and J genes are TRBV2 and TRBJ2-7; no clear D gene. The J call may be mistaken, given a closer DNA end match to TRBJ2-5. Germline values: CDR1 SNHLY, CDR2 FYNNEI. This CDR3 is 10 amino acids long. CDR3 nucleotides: TGTGCCAGCAGTGAGGGGACCCAGTACTTC. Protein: CASSEGTQYF.

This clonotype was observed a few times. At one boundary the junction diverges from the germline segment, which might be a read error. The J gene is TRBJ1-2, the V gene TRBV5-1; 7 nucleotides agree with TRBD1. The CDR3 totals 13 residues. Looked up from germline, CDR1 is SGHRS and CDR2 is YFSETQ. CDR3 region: CASSSGTDYGYTF. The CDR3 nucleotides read TGTGCCAGCAGCTCCGGGACAGATTATGGCTACACCTTC.

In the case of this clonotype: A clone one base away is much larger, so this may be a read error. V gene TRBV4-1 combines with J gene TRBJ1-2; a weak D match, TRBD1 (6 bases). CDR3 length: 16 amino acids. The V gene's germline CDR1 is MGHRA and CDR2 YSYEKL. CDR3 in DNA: TGCGTCAGCAGCCAAGATTCGGGGACAACCAACTATGGCTACACCTTC. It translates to CVSSQDSGTTNYGYTF.

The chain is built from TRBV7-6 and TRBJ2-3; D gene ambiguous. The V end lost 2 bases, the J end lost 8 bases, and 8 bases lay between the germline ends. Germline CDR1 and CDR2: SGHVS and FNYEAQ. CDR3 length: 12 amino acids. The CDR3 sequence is CASSLSDATQYF. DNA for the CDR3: TGTGCCAGCAGCTTATCCGACGCTACGCAGTATTTT.

The CDR3 spells CSARGPRVAGETQYF. Here the CDR3 DNA reads TGCAGTGCTAGAGGGCCCCGAGTTGCGGGAGAGACCCAGTACTTC. This chain joins TRBV20-1 and TRBJ2-5, with D maybe TRBD2 (5 bases). V was trimmed by 1 base and J by 4 bases, leaving 16 bases between them. Germline CDR1 reads DFQATT; CDR2 reads SNEGSKA (reference sequence). This CDR3 has 15 amino acids.

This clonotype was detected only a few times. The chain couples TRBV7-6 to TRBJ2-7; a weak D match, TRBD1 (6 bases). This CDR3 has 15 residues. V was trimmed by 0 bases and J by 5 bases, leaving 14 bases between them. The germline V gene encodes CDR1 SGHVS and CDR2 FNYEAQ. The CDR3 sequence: CASSLAHLGTHEQYF. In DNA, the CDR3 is TGTGCCAGCAGCTTAGCACATCTCGGGACACACGAGCAGTACTTC.

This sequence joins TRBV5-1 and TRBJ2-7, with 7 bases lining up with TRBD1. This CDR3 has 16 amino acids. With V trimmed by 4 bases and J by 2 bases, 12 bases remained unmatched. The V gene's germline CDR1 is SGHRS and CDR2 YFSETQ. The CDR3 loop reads CASSVDRVVQTYEQYF. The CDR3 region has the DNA TGCGCCAGCAGCGTCGACAGGGTCGTTCAAACCTACGAGCAGTACTTC.

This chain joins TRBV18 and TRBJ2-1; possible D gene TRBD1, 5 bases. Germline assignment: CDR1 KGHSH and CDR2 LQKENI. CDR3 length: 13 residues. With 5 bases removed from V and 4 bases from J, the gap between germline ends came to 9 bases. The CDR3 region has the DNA TGTGCCAGCTCAAAACAGGAATACAATGAGCAGTTCTTC. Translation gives CASSKQEYNEQFF.